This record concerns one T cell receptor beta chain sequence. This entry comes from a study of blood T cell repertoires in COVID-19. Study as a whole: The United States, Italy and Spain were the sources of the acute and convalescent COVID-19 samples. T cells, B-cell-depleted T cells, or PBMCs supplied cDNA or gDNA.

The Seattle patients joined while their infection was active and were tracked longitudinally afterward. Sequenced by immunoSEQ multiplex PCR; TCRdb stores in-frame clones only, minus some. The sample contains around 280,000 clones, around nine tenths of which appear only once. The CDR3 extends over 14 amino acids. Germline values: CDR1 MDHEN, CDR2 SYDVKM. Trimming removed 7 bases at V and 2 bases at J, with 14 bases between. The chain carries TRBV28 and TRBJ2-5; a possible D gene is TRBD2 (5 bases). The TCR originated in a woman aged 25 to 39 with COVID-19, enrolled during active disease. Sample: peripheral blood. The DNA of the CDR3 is TGTGCCAGCAATACGGACTCGTGGCAAGAGACCCAGTACTTC. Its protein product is CASNTDSWQETQYF.